The text below deals with one T cell receptor (beta chain). The antigen is not known. TCRdb re-called the reads through MiXCR, storing one row per CDR3 protein. The repertoire holds about 890,000 distinct CDR3 sequences, approximately 31% seen once, with about 14% in the top ten. This specimen comes from a study of T cell repertoires in cytomegalovirus infection. Study-wide background: The authors used CMV epitopes that were HLA-C-restricted (recently identified) and HLA-B-restricted (well studied).

Study results and limitations: Carriers of CMV plus the relevant HLA were identified by cumulative public TCR beta family frequency.

V lost 9 bases, J lost 5 bases, and 11 bases lay in between. From germline, CDR1 is SEHNR and CDR2 FQNEAQ (reference sequence). This CDR3 has 11 residues. The sequencing used cultured CD8+ T cells from PBMCs, collected from culture after CMV antigen stimulation. This chain links TRBV7-9 with TRBJ2-7; D may be TRBD1 (7 bases). The sequence came from a human donor in good health (CMV status not recorded). Some clones in this sample may be carry-over from other donors' samples. CDR3 coding DNA: TGTGCCAGTCAGGGGGAGGACGAGCAGTACGTC. Translation gives CASQGEDEQYV.